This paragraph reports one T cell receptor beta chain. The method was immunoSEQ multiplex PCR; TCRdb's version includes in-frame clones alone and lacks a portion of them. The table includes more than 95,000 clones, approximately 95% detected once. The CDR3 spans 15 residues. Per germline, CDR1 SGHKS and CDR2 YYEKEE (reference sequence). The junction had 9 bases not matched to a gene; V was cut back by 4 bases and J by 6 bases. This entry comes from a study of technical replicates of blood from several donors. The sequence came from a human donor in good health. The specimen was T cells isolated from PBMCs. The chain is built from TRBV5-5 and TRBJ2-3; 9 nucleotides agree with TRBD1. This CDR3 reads CASSASGTGTDTQYF. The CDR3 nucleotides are TGTGCCAGCAGCGCGAGTGGGACAGGGACTGATACGCAGTATTTT.